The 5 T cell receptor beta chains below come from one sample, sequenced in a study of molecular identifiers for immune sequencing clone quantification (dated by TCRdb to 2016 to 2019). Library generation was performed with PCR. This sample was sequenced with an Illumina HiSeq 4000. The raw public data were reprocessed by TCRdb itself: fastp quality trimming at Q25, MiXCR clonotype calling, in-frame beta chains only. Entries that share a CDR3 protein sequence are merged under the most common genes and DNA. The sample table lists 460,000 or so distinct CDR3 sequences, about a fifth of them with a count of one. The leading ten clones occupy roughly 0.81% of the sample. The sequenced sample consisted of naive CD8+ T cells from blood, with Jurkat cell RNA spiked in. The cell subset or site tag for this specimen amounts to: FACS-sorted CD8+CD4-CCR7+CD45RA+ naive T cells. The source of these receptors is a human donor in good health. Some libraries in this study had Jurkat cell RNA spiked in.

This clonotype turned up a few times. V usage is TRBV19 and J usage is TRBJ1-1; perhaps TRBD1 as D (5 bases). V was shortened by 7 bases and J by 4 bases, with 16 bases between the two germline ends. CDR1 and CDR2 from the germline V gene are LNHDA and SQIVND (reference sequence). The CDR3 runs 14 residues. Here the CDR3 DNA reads TGTGCCAGTATATCGGGAGGGACCTTCACTGAAGCTTTCTTT. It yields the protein CASISGGTFTEAFF.

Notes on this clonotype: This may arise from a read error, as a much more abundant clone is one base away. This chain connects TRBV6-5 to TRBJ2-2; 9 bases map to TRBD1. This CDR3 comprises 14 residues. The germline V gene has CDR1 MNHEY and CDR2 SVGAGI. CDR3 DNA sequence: TGTGCCAGCAGTGTTACAGGGGGCACCAGGGAGCTGTTTTTT. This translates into CASSVTGGTRELFF.

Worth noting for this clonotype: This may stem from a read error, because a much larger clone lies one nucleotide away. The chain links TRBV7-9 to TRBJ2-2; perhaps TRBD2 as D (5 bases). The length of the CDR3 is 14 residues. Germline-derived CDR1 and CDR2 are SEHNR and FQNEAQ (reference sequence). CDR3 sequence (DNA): TGTGCCAGCAGCTTAGCGTATAACCCCGGGGAGCTGTCTTTT. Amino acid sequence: CASSLAYNPGELSF.

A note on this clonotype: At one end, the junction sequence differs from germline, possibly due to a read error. Written as DNA, the CDR3 is TGCGCCAACAGCTGGGGACAGGGGAACACTGAAGCTTTCTTT. Amino acid sequence: CANSWGQGNTEAFF. J is TRBJ1-1 and V is TRBV5-1; 9 bases are shared with TRBD1. Per the germline V gene, CDR1 is SGHRS and CDR2 is YFSETQ. The CDR3 has 14 residues.

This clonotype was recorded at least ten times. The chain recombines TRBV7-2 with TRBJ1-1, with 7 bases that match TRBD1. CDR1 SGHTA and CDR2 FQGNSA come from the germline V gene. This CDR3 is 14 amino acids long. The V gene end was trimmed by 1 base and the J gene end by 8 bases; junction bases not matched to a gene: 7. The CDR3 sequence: CASSLGLGQYEAFF. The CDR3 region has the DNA TGTGCCAGCAGCTTAGGGTTGGGACAGTACGAAGCTTTCTTT.